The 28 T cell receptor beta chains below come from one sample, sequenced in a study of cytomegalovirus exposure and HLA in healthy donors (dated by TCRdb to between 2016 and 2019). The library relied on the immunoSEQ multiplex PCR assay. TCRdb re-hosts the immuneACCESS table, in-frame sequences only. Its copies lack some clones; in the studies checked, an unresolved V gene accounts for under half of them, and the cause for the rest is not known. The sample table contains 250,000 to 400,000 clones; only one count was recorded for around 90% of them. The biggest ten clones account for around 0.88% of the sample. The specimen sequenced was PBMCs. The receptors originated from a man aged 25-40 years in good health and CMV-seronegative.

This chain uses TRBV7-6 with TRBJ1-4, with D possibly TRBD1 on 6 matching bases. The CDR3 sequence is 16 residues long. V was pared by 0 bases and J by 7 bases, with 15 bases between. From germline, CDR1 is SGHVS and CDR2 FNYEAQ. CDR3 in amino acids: CASSLAVQGSVEKLFF. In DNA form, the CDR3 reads TGTGCCAGCAGCTTAGCGGTACAGGGTTCGGTTGAAAAACTGTTTTTT. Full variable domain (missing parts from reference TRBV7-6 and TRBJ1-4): GAGVSQSPRYKVTKRGQDVALRCDPISGHVSLYWYRQALGQGPEFLTYFNYEAQQDKSGLPNDRFSAERPEGSISTLTIQRTEQRDSAMYRCASSLAVQGSVEKLFFGSGTQLSVL.

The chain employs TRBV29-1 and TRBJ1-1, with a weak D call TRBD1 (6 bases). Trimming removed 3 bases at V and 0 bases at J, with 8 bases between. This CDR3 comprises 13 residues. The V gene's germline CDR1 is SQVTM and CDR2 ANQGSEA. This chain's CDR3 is CSVDGGMNTEAFF. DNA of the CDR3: TGCAGCGTTGATGGGGGCATGAACACTGAAGCTTTCTTT. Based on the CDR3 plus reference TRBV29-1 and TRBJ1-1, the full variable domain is SAVISQKPSRDICQRGTSLTIQCQVDSQVTMMFWYRQQPGQSLTLIATANQGSEATYESGFVIDKFPISRPNLTFSTLTVSNMSPEDSSIYLCSVDGGMNTEAFFGQGTRLTVV.

CDR3 loop: CASSSVTGTYGYTF. The CDR3 DNA reads TGTGCCAGCAGCTCGGTAACAGGGACCTATGGCTACACCTTC. This chain uses TRBV7-9 with TRBJ1-2, with a possible D match to TRBD1 (6 bases). The CDR3 contains 14 residues. Germline V gene data show CDR1 as SEHNR and CDR2 as FQNEAQ (reference sequence). The V and J ends lost 4 bases and 4 bases respectively, with 13 bases between them.

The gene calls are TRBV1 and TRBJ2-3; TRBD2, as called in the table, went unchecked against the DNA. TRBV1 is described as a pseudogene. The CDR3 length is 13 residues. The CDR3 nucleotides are TGCACCAGCAGCCCCCGAAAGGAGGATACGCAGTATTTT. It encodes CTSSPRKEDTQYF.

The CDR3 coding sequence is TGTGCCAGCAGTTACTCGCGACTAGCGGGGAGTACGCAGTATTTT. This sequence encodes CASSYSRLAGSTQYF. V is TRBV6-6 and J is TRBJ2-3; 11 bases map to TRBD2. Germline loops: CDR1 MNHNY, CDR2 SVGAGI (reference sequence). V dropped 0 bases and J dropped 8; count of bases not matched to a gene: 4. The CDR3 is 15 residues long.

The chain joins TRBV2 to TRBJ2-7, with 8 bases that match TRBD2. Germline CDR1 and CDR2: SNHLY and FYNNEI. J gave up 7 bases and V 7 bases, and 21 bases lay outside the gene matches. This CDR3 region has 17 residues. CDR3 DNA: TGTGCCAGCACTCGTCCCGGGGGGGACCCGATTCTAGGAGAGCAGTACTTC. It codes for CASTRPGGDPILGEQYF.

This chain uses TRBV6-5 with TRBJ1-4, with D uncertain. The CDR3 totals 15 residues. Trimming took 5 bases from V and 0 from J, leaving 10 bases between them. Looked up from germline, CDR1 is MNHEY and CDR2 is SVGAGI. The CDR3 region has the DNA TGTGCCAGCAGTGCCGACGGAGCAACTAATGAAAAACTGTTTTTT. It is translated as CASSADGATNEKLFF.

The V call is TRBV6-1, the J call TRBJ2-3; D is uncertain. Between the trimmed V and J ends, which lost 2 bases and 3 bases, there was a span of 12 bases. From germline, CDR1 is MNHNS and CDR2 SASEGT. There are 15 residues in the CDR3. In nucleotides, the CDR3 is TGTGCCAGCAGTGAAAAAAAGCTGTCGACAGATACGCAGTATTTT. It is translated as CASSEKKLSTDTQYF.

CDR3 amino acids: CASSSLADTQYF. The DNA for the CDR3 is TGTGCCAGCAGCTCCCTAGCAGATACGCAGTATTTT. The V call is TRBV9, the J call TRBJ2-3; D gene unclear. The CDR3 spans 12 residues. Per germline, CDR1 SGDLS and CDR2 YYNGEE. Trimming took off 4 bases at V and 4 bases at J, with 7 bases between the two ends.

The DNA of the CDR3 is TGTGCCAGCTCACCCACTGCCCGGGGTGTGAACACTGAAGCTTTCTTT. It is translated as CASSPTARGVNTEAFF. The chain recombines TRBV18 with TRBJ1-1; D unclear. The germline CDR1 and CDR2 sequences are KGHSH and LQKENI. The V end lost 3 bases, the J end lost 0 bases, and 14 bases lay between the germline ends. The CDR3 runs to 16 residues.

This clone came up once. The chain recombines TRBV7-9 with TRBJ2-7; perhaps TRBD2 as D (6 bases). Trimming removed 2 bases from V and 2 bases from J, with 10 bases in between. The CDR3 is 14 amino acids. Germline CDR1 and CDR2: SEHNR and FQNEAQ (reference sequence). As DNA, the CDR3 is TGTGCCAGCAGCTTATACGGGGGTCCCTACGAGCAGTACTTC. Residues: CASSLYGGPYEQYF.

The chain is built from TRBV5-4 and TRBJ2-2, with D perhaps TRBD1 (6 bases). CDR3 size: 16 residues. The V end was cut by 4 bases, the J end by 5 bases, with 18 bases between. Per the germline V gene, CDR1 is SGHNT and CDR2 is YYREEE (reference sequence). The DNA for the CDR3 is TGTGCCAGCAGCGGTAACAGGGCGGACAATACCGGGGAGCTGTTTTTT. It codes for CASSGNRADNTGELFF. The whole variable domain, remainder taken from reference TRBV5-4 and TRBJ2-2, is ETGVTQSPTHLIKTRGQQVTLRCSSQSGHNTVSWYQQALGQGPQFIFQYYREEENGRGNFPPRFSGLQFPNYSSELNVNALELDDSALYLCASSGNRADNTGELFFGEGSRLTVL.

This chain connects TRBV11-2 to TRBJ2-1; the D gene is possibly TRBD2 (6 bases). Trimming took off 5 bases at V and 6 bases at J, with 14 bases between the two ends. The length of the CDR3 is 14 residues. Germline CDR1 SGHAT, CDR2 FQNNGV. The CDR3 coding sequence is TGTGCCAGCAGCGCCACACGGGGGTCCAATGAGCAGTTCTTC. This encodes CASSATRGSNEQFF. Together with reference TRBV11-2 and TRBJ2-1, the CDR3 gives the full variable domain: EAGVAQSPRYKIIEKRQSVAFWCNPISGHATLYWYQQILGQGPKLLIQFQNNGVVDDSQLPKDRFSAERLKGVDSTLKIQPAKLEDSAVYLCASSATRGSNEQFFGPGTRLTVL.

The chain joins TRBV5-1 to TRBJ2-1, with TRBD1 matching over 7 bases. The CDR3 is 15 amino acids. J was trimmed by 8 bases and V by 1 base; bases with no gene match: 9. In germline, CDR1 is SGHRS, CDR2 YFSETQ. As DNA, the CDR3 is TGCGCCAGCAGCTTGACAGGGGTTCGGAATGATGAGCAGTTCTTC. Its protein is CASSLTGVRNDEQFF.

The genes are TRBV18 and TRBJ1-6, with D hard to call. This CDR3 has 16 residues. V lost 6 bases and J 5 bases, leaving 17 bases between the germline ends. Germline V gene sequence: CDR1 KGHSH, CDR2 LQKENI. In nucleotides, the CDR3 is TGTGCCAGCTCCCCCCTAGTGAGAAATAATAATTCACCCCTCCACTTT. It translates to CASSPLVRNNNSPLHF.

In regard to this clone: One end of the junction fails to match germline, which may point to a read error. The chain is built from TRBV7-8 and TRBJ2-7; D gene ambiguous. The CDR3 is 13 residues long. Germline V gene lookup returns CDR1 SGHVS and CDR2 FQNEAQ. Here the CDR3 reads CASSLLSSDEQYF. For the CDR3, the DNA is TGTGCCAGCAGCTTATTGTCCTCCGACGAGCAGTACTTC.

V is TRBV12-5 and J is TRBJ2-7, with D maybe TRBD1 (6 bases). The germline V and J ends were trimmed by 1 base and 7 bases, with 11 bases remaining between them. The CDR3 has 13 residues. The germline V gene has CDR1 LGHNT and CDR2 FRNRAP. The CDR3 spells CASGLDRVGEQYF. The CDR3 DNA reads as TGTGCTAGTGGTTTGGACAGGGTAGGAGAGCAGTACTTC.

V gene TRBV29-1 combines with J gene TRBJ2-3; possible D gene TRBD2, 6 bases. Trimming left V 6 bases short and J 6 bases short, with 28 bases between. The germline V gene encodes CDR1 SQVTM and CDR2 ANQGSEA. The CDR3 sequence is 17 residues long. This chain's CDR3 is CSVPSPRGTSYLDTQYF. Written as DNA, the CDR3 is TGCAGCGTACCCTCCCCCCGCGGGACTTCTTATTTGGATACGCAGTATTTT.

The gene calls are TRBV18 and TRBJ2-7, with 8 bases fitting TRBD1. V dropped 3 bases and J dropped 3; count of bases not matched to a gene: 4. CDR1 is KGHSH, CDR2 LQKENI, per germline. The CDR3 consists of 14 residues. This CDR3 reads CASSPQGANYEQYF. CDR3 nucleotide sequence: TGTGCCAGCTCACCGCAGGGGGCGAACTACGAGCAGTACTTC.

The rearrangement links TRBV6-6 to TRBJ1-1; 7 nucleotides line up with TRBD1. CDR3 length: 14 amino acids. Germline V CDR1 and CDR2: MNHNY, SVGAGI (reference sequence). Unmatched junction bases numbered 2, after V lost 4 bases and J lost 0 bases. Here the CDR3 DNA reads TGTGCCAGCAGTTGGGACAGCATGAACACTGAAGCTTTCTTT. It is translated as CASSWDSMNTEAFF.

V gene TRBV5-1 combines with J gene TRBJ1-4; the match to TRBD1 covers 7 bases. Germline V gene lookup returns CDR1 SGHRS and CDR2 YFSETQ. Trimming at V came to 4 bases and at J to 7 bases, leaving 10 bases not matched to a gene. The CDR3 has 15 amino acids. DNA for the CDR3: TGCGCCAGCAGCCTTGACAGGGCCGGGGGTGAAAAACTGTTTTTT. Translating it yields CASSLDRAGGEKLFF.

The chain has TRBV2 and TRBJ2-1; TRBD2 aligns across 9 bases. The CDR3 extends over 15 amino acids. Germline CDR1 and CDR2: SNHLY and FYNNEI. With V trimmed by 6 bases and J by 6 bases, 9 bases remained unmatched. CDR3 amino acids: CASSDRLAGSNEQFF. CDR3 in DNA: TGTGCCAGCAGCGATCGTCTAGCGGGGAGCAATGAGCAGTTCTTC.

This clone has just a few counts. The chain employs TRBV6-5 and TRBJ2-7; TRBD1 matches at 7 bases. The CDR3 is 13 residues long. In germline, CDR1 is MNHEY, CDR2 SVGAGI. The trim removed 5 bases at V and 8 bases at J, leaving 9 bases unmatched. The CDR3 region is CASSNLGQAQQYF. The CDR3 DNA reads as TGTGCCAGCAGTAATCTCGGACAGGCCCAGCAGTACTTC.

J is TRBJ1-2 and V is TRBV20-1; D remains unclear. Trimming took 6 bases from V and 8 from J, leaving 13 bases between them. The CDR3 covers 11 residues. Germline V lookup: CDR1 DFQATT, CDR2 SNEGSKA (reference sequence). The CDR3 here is CSATWAGGYTF. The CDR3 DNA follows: TGCAGTGCCACCTGGGCGGGAGGCTACACCTTC.

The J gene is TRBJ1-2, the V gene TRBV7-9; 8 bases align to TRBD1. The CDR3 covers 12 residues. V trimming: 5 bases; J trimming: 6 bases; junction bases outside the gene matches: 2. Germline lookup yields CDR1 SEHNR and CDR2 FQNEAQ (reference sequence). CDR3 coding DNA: TGTGCCAGCAGCACAGGGGGTCATGGCTACACCTTC. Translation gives CASSTGGHGYTF.

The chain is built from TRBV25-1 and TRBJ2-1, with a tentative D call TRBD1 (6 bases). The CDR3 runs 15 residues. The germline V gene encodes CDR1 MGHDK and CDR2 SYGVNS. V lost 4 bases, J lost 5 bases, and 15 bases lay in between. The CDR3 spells CASSAQGGGHNEQFF. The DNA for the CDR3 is TGTGCCAGCAGTGCCCAAGGGGGTGGCCACAATGAGCAGTTCTTC.

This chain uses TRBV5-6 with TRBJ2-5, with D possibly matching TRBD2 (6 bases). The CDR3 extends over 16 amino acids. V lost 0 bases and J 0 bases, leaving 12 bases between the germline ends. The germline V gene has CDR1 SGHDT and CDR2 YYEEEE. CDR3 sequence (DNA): TGTGCCAGCAGCTTGGCCCTTGGGGGGTACCAAGAGACCCAGTACTTC. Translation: CASSLALGGYQETQYF. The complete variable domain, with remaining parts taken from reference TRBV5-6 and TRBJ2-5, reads DAGVTQSPTHLIKTRGQQVTLRCSPKSGHDTVSWYQQALGQGPQFIFQYYEEEERQRGNFPDRFSGHQFPNYSSELNVNALLLGDSALYLCASSLALGGYQETQYFGPGTRLLVL.

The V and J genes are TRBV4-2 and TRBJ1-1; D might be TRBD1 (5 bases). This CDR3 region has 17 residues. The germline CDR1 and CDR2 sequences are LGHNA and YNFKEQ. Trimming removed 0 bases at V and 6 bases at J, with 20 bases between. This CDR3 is CASSQDPRGGWSAEAFF. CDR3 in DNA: TGTGCCAGCAGCCAAGATCCGAGGGGAGGGTGGTCGGCTGAAGCTTTCTTT.